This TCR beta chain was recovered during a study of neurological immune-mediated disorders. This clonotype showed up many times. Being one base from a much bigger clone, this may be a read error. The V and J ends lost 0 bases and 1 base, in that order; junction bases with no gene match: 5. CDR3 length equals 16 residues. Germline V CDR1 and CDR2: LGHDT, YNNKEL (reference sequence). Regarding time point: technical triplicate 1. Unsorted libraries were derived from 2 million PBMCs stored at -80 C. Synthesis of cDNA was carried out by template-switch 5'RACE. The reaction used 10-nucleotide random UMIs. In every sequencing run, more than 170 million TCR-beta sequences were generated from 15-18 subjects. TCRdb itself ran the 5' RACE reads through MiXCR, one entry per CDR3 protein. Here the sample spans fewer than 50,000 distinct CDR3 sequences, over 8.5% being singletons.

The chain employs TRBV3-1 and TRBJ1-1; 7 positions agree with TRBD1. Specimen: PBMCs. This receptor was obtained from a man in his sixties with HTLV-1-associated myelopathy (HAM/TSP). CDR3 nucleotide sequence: TGTGCCAGCAGCCAAGAAGGGCAGGGGGAGAACACTGAAGCTTTCTTT. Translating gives CASSQEGQGENTEAFF.